The T cell receptor (beta chain) under discussion was sequenced for a study of OX40 agonist ivuxolimab in advanced cancers. Study as a whole: Dose-escalation patients had hepatocellular carcinoma, melanoma, renal cell or head and neck cancer. The dose-escalation cohort was about 80% male, with a mean age of around 60 years, ranging about 20 to 79.

The sample holds one count of this clone. The antigen remains undetermined. Points from the study as a whole: Also showing low normalized T-cell clonal expansion were some of the nonresponders.

Measured with immunoSEQ multiplex PCR; TCRdb has only the in-frame clones, and not every one. Counted here are around 99,000 clones, less than 95% occurring once; the ten biggest clones make up approximately 1.2%. The receptor was isolated from an adult with an advanced solid tumor such as melanoma, head and neck, liver or kidney cancer. The starting material was CD4+ or CD8+ T cells sorted from blood, obtained in a trial of the OX40 agonist ivuxolimab.

The DNA for the CDR3 is TGTGCCAGCAGCCATCGGACAGGGTCATCTGGCTACACCTTC. Amino acid sequence: CASSHRTGSSGYTF. The chain combines TRBV14 with TRBJ1-2; 8 nucleotides line up with TRBD1. CDR3 length equals 14 residues. Germline CDR1 SGHDN, CDR2 FVKESK. V was clipped by 3 bases and J by 7 bases; unmatched bases: 7.